Reported below is one TCR beta chain. Its antigen is not known. From the RT-PCR reads, TCRdb called clonotypes with MiXCR, one entry per CDR3 protein. This sample has fewer than 3,000 distinct CDR3 sequences, with about 90% found just once. This sample was included in a study of yellow fever vaccine responses in identical twins. The germline CDR1 and CDR2 sequences are SNHLY and FYNNEI. The CDR3 is made up of 15 amino acids. The V segment lost 6 bases and the J segment 0 bases; nucleotides outside the gene matches: 4. Study-level points and caveats: A vaccine T cell response that seemed partly convergent and partly personalized was reported in twins.

The sequence came from a female donor who received the yellow fever vaccine. The sample was T cells from blood (PBMCs), unsorted or a sorted subset (not recorded which), taken before or after yellow fever vaccination (not recorded which). The rearrangement links TRBV2 to TRBJ1-5; 8 bases map to TRBD1. For the CDR3, the DNA is TGTGCCAGCAGGGGGACAGGAGTTAGCAATCAGCCCCAGCATTTT. This sequence encodes CASRGTGVSNQPQHF.